These 21 T cell receptor beta chains originate from one sample sequenced in a study of OX40 agonist ivuxolimab in advanced cancers. Sequencing was performed with immunoSEQ multiplex PCR; in TCRdb, only in-frame clones are kept and a portion is missing. In the table there are fewer than 20,000 clones, around 88% of which are singletons. The source was CD4+ or CD8+ T cells sorted from blood, collected in a trial of the OX40 agonist ivuxolimab. The receptors derive from an adult with an advanced solid tumor such as melanoma, head and neck, liver or kidney cancer.

The V and J genes are TRBV19 and TRBJ2-6; 8 bases match TRBD1. Per the germline V gene, CDR1 is LNHDA and CDR2 is SQIVND (reference sequence). V trimming: 3 bases; J trimming: 2 bases; junction bases outside the gene matches: 6. This CDR3 is 17 amino acids long. The CDR3 DNA reads TGTGCCAGTAGTATTGGGACAGGATACGCTGGGGCCAACGTCCTGACTTTC. Its translation is CASSIGTGYAGANVLTF.

The V and J genes are TRBV6-1 and TRBJ2-7; 7 nucleotides line up with TRBD2. The J segment lost 6 bases and the V segment lost 1 base, leaving 12 bases of the junction unmatched. This CDR3 is built from 16 residues. The germline V gene has CDR1 MNHNS and CDR2 SASEGT. The CDR3 here is CASSEELGGVVREQYF. The CDR3 DNA sequence: TGTGCCAGCAGTGAAGAGCTGGGGGGGGTGGTGCGCGAGCAGTACTTC.

The CDR3 DNA follows: TGTGCCAGTAGTTCTCCACGACTAGGCCAAGAGACCCAGTACTTC. Protein: CASSSPRLGQETQYF. The J gene is TRBJ2-5, the V gene TRBV19; tentatively, D is TRBD2 (6 bases). Germline V gene data show CDR1 as LNHDA and CDR2 as SQIVND (reference sequence). The CDR3 length is 15 residues. Trimming cost V 5 bases and J 1 base, with 14 bases left between them.

V gene TRBV4-1 combines with J gene TRBJ1-5, with 9 bases matching TRBD1. CDR3 size: 15 residues. V dropped 3 bases and J dropped 5; count of bases not matched to a gene: 5. Germline V gene data show CDR1 as MGHRA and CDR2 as YSYEKL. In DNA form, the CDR3 reads TGCGCCAGCAGCCAGCACAGGGGGCCCTATCAGCCCCAGCATTTT. It encodes CASSQHRGPYQPQHF.

The chain joins TRBV6-1 to TRBJ1-2; D not resolved. The CDR3 runs 15 residues. V lost 1 base to trimming and J lost 6 bases, with 15 bases between them. Looked up from germline, CDR1 is MNHNS and CDR2 is SASEGT. CDR3 protein: CASSEGATPYNGYTF. In DNA, the CDR3 is TGTGCCAGCAGTGAAGGGGCAACCCCCTATAATGGCTACACCTTC.

CDR3 nucleotides: TGTGCCAGCAGCTTGCGAGCGCGGGACACTGAAGCTTTCTTT. It encodes CASSLRARDTEAFF. The chain recombines TRBV5-6 with TRBJ1-1; no clear D. The germline CDR1 and CDR2 sequences are SGHDT and YYEEEE. The CDR3 is 14 residues long. Between the trimmed V and J ends, which lost 1 base and 3 bases, there was a span of 10 bases.

The genes are TRBV18 and TRBJ1-4; no clear D gene. This CDR3 comprises 16 residues. V lost 5 bases to trimming and J lost 0 bases, with 13 bases between them. Germline CDR1 KGHSH, CDR2 LQKENI. The CDR3 DNA sequence: TGTGCCAGCTCAGACGACCGAAATCCAACTAATGAAAAACTGTTTTTT. Amino acids: CASSDDRNPTNEKLFF.

The DNA for the CDR3 is TGTGCCAGCAGTCCCCTGGCCTCTAGCGGCTCCACAGATACGCAGTATTTT. Encoded protein: CASSPLASSGSTDTQYF. V is TRBV28 and J is TRBJ2-3; 7 bases are shared with TRBD2. Trimming cost V 5 bases and J 2 bases; bases outside gene matches: 13. The CDR3 totals 17 residues. The germline V gene encodes CDR1 MDHEN and CDR2 SYDVKM.

V is TRBV23-1 and J is TRBJ2-7; TRBD1 aligns across 10 bases. TRBV23-1 is given ORF status, its function remaining uncertain. The CDR3 has 18 amino acids. The J segment lost 1 base and the V segment lost 7 bases, leaving 16 bases of the junction unmatched. Written as DNA, the CDR3 is TGCGCCAGCATTGGTAGCATTGTGGGGACAGGGGTATCCTACGAGCAGTACTTC. Translating gives CASIGSIVGTGVSYEQYF.

The V and J genes are TRBV18 and TRBJ1-1; 7 positions agree with TRBD1. Unmatched junction bases numbered 4, after V lost 6 bases and J lost 0 bases. CDR3 length: 14 amino acids. The germline V gene encodes CDR1 KGHSH and CDR2 LQKENI. The DNA of the CDR3 is TGTGCCAGCTCCCCGGGACAGATGAACACTGAAGCTTTCTTT. Its translation: CASSPGQMNTEAFF.

The chain recombines TRBV30 with TRBJ2-4, with D maybe TRBD2 (5 bases). The CDR3 has 16 amino acids. The germline V and J ends were trimmed by 0 bases and 6 bases, with 18 bases remaining between them. From germline, CDR1 is GTSNPN and CDR2 SVGIG (reference sequence). CDR3 residues: CAWSVGRPSRGNIQYF. The CDR3, as DNA: TGTGCCTGGAGTGTTGGTCGCCCCAGTCGGGGAAACATTCAGTACTTC.

In this sample, this clone turned up once. This chain connects TRBV6-1 to TRBJ1-2; 8 nucleotides align to TRBD1. The CDR3 runs 13 residues. Looked up from germline, CDR1 is MNHNS and CDR2 is SASEGT. V dropped 4 bases and J dropped 4; count of bases not matched to a gene: 2. CDR3: CASSVDRGYGYTF. As DNA, the CDR3 is TGTGCCAGCAGTGTTGACAGGGGCTATGGCTACACCTTC.

The V gene is TRBV28, the J gene TRBJ1-2, with 8 bases matching TRBD1. Germline V CDR1 and CDR2: MDHEN, SYDVKM. V lost 5 bases, J lost 13 bases, and 12 bases stayed unmatched. The CDR3 is 13 residues long. The CDR3 here is CASSPRTGKGGTF. The CDR3, as DNA: TGTGCCAGCAGTCCTCGGACAGGGAAAGGAGGCACCTTC.

The rearrangement joins TRBV30 to TRBJ1-1, with 10 bases matching TRBD1. Germline V CDR1 and CDR2: GTSNPN, SVGIG (reference sequence). CDR3 size: 13 residues. Germline trimming cut 7 bases from V and 0 bases from J; bases unmatched to any gene: 2. In DNA, the CDR3 is TGTGCCTATGACAGGGGGCTGAACACTGAAGCTTTCTTT. Its protein is CAYDRGLNTEAFF.

CDR3 coding DNA: TGCGCCAGCAGCTACGACCCCGTGTTGGGGCAGCCCCAGCATTTT. It encodes CASSYDPVLGQPQHF. The V call is TRBV5-1, the J call TRBJ1-5; no firm D call. Germline values: CDR1 SGHRS, CDR2 YFSETQ. This CDR3 spans 15 amino acids. V lost 3 bases and J lost 7, with 17 bases in between.

This clone was picked up one time. This chain connects TRBV9 to TRBJ2-6; a possible D gene is TRBD2 (6 bases). The CDR3 has 17 amino acids. Germline CDR1 reads SGDLS; CDR2 reads YYNGEE. Trimming took off 4 bases at V and 0 bases at J, with 14 bases between the two ends. CDR3 region: CASSLLEGASGANVLTF. The CDR3 DNA is TGTGCCAGCAGCTTACTGGAGGGAGCCTCTGGGGCCAACGTCCTGACTTTC.

V is TRBV11-2 and J is TRBJ1-2, with D possibly being TRBD1 (5 bases). The germline V and J ends were trimmed by 3 bases and 6 bases, with 8 bases remaining between them. Germline V gives CDR1 SGHAT, CDR2 FQNNGV. The CDR3 sequence is 12 residues long. The CDR3 is CASSLEGNGYTF. The CDR3, as DNA: TGTGCCAGCAGCTTGGAGGGGAATGGCTACACCTTC.

The rearrangement joins TRBV28 to TRBJ2-1; D perhaps matches TRBD2 (6 bases). From germline, CDR1 is MDHEN and CDR2 SYDVKM. CDR3 length equals 14 residues. Trimming removed 4 bases from V and 0 bases from J, with 7 bases in between. DNA of the CDR3: TGTGCCAGCAGTTCGCGGGGCTCCTACAATGAGCAGTTCTTC. Translation: CASSSRGSYNEQFF. Full variable domain (remainder filled in from reference TRBV28 and TRBJ2-1): DVKVTQSSRYLVKRTGEKVFLECVQDMDHENMFWYRQDPGLGLRLIYFSYDVKMKEKGDIPEGYSVSREKKERFSLILESASTNQTSMYLCASSSRGSYNEQFFGPGTRLTVL.

This clone turned up a few times. V usage is TRBV28 and J usage is TRBJ1-3, with 10 bases fitting TRBD1. CDR1 MDHEN and CDR2 SYDVKM come from the germline V gene. The junction had 4 bases not matched to a gene; V was cut back by 6 bases and J by 2 bases. The CDR3 spans 15 residues. The CDR3 DNA sequence: TGTGCCAGCAGCGGCGACAGGGGGCCTGGAAACACCATATATTTT. It encodes CASSGDRGPGNTIYF.

V usage is TRBV28 and J usage is TRBJ2-7, with TRBD2 identical over 11 bases. CDR1 is MDHEN and CDR2 is SYDVKM in the germline V gene. The CDR3 is 14 amino acids. V lost 6 bases and J lost 2; bases outside the gene matches: 3. CDR3 residues: CASRTLAGAYEQYF. In DNA form, the CDR3 reads TGTGCCAGCAGGACACTAGCGGGAGCCTACGAGCAGTACTTC.

V usage is TRBV19 and J usage is TRBJ1-2; no definite D call. The CDR3 is 12 residues long. From germline, CDR1 is LNHDA and CDR2 SQIVND (reference sequence). CDR3 sequence reads: CVTRTNNYGYTF. The DNA for the CDR3 is TGTGTCACACGGACGAATAACTATGGCTACACCTTC.